This passage covers 3 T cell receptor beta chains from one sample sequenced in a study of shared clonotypes between healthy human individuals. Method: immunoSEQ multiplex PCR; TCRdb's copy keeps in-frame clones and lacks some. The data contain about 1,900,000 clones, approximately 94% of them singletons. CD45RO-negative cells were positively selected for CCR7, leaving out terminally differentiated effector memory CD45RA+ cells. Sequencing used naive CD8+ T cells sorted from blood. The receptors originated from a man in his late teens or twenties in good health.

The chain employs TRBV27 and TRBJ1-2, with D possibly being TRBD1 (6 bases). Trimming cost V 8 bases and J 4 bases, with 23 bases left between them. The germline gives CDR1 MNHEY, CDR2 SMNVEV (reference sequence). This CDR3 spans 16 amino acids. The CDR3 DNA reads as TGTGCCAGCCCTGGTGGGGGCCCAGGGGAGAGCTATGGCTACACCTTC. As protein: CASPGGGPGESYGYTF.

CDR3 protein: CAWAAVLGGHIEKLFF. CDR3 bases: TGTGCCTGGGCAGCCGTACTTGGAGGGCATATTGAAAAACTGTTTTTT. The genes are TRBV30 and TRBJ1-4; D unclear. This CDR3 has 16 residues. Trimming shortened V by 5 bases and J by 7 bases, and 23 bases separated the two germline ends. Germline CDR1 is GTSNPN and CDR2 is SVGIG (reference sequence).

As DNA, the CDR3 is TGTGCCAGCAGCGAACTAGCGGGATTCGCAGATACGCAGTATTTT. Protein: CASSELAGFADTQYF. The J gene is TRBJ2-3, the V gene TRBV9; 10 bases align to TRBD2. There are 15 residues in the CDR3. V lost 3 bases and J lost 4; bases outside the gene matches: 5. Germline V gene data show CDR1 as SGDLS and CDR2 as YYNGEE. Supplemented by reference TRBV9 and TRBJ2-3, the full variable domain reads DSGVTQTPKHLITATGQRVTLRCSPRSGDLSVYWYQQSLDQGLQFLIQYYNGEERAKGNILERFSAQQFPDLHSELNLSSLELGDSALYFCASSELAGFADTQYFGPGTRLTVL.